The sequence of this TCR beta chain was determined in a study of T cell repertoires in cytomegalovirus infection (dated by TCRdb to 2018 to 2020). About the study as a whole: Peptide stimulations targeted recently identified HLA-C-restricted CMV epitopes, whose presentation resists viral immunomodulation, together with well-studied HLA-B-restricted epitopes. Donor HLA type was relevant to the analysis, because carriage of CMV infection together with the matching HLA type was indicated by public TCR beta signatures. The research as a whole found: The ex vivo response was dominated by HLA-C-restricted CMV-specific TCR beta clonotypes, which also provided the single most frequent clonotype in two of eight donors. Cumulative frequency of public TCR beta family members discriminated carriers of CMV infection plus the relevant HLA type in this cohort and an independent approximately 350-donor cohort.

Sequenced on an Illumina HiSeq 1500. TCRdb cleaned the public reads at Q25 with fastp, built clones with MiXCR and kept in-frame beta chains. Records with the same CDR3 protein are collapsed into one entry carrying the most frequent genes and DNA. This sample gives roughly 80,000 distinct CDR3 sequences in total; approximately 42% of them show up just once. The ten largest account for more than 85% of the sample. The intended sense of this specimen's treatment or condition label: in vitro stimulation with specific CMV peptide epitopes to enrich CMV-specific T cells. As for this clonotype: Its antigen is unknown. The input lacks base qualities; no much larger clone sits a single base away.

CDR3 length: 12 amino acids, cysteine to phenylalanine. The retained sequence is limited to the CDR3, 36 bases, with the frame set at the first base. In the germline V gene, CDR1 corresponds to SGHDT and CDR2 to YYEEEE. The V and J ends are trimmed by 3 bases and 8 bases, leaving 8 bases between them. The chain was built from TRBV5-6 and TRBJ1-4, with the D gene not clear enough to name. The sequence came from a human donor in good health (CMV status not recorded). Some clones in this sample may be carry-over from other donors' samples. The sequenced sample was CD8+ T cells from cultured PBMCs, obtained from culture after CMV antigen stimulation. The CDR3 loop reads CASSSMGEKLFF. The sequence in DNA is TGTGCCAGCAGCTCCATGGGGGAAAAACTGTTTTTT.